This TCR beta chain derives from a study of blood T cells in healthy people across ages. Overall study: About one barcoded TCR beta cDNA was captured per two T cells. General study results and limits: Older age coincided with a roughly linear decline in TCR beta diversity per million T cells.

At least 7 million PBMCs were isolated per sample. The germline gives CDR1 SGHRS, CDR2 YFSETQ. V was clipped by 3 bases and J by 0 bases, with 10 bases between them. The CDR3 loop spans 14 amino acids. A sample-barcoded 5' primer and a J-beta primer mix were used in a second PCR of about 6 to 12 cycles. Template switching added a 12-random-nucleotide identifier to every cDNA molecule. TCRdb reanalysed the 5' RACE reads using MiXCR and keeps one entry per CDR3 protein. This sample has over 600,000 distinct CDR3 sequences; around 50% occur once, and the top ten carry 15% to 20%. With regard to this clonotype: Its matching antigen is unknown.

Sequencing used blood. The receptor comes from a man at least 80 years old in good health. This chain connects TRBV5-1 to TRBJ2-7; D call uncertain. The CDR3 sequence: CASSSDGYSYEQYF. The CDR3 bases are TGCGCCAGCAGCTCGGACGGATACTCCTACGAGCAGTACTTC.